The 15 T cell receptor beta chains below were found in one sample sequenced in a study of Graves' ophthalmopathy and Graves' hyperthyroidism. Using RNA transcripts, the TCR beta CDR3 regions were amplified. HTBI primers served in a first-round RT-PCR, which a second-round multiplex PCR followed. From the multiplex PCR reads, TCRdb called clonotypes with MiXCR, one entry per CDR3 protein. The sample lists under 350,000 distinct CDR3 sequences, roughly 15% occurring once. What was sequenced was peripheral blood. These receptor sequences come from an adult man with Graves' ophthalmopathy.

This clonotype was counted only a few times. This chain uses TRBV18 with TRBJ2-2; D may be TRBD1 (5 bases). Germline assignment: CDR1 KGHSH and CDR2 LQKENI. The CDR3 has 14 residues. The V end was cut by 8 bases, the J end by 9 bases, with 19 bases between. DNA of the CDR3: TGTGCCAGCCAAGGGGTCCTCGAGTTCCGGGAGCTGTTTTTT. Its translation: CASQGVLEFRELFF. The full variable domain, completed using reference TRBV18 and TRBJ2-2, is NAGVMQNPRHLVRRRGQEARLRCSPMKGHSHVYWYRQLPEEGLKFMVYLQKENIIDESGMPKERFSAEFPKEGPSILRIQQVVRGDSAAYFCASQGVLEFRELFFGEGSRLTVL.

This clonotype was recorded many times. The chain couples TRBV30 to TRBJ2-7, with 10 bases aligning to TRBD1. Germline CDR1 is GTSNPN and CDR2 is SVGIG (reference sequence). J lost 1 base, V lost 4 bases, and 7 bases had no gene match. The CDR3 has 15 residues. CDR3 residues: CAWINRDRGSYEQYF. The CDR3 DNA is TGTGCCTGGATCAACCGGGACAGGGGATCCTACGAGCAGTACTTC.

This clonotype was picked up many times. The rearrangement joins TRBV18 to TRBJ1-1, with D maybe TRBD1 (5 bases). CDR1 is KGHSH, CDR2 LQKENI, per germline. V gave up 6 bases and J gave up 3 bases, with 11 bases separating them. The length of the CDR3 is 13 residues. The CDR3 region has the DNA TGTGCCAGCTCTCAGGGAGTGGACACTGAAGCTTTCTTT. Its protein product is CASSQGVDTEAFF.

This clonotype was observed many times. The chain is built from TRBV19 and TRBJ1-1; D gene unclear. This CDR3 spans 14 amino acids. CDR1 LNHDA and CDR2 SQIVND come from the germline V gene (reference sequence). Trimming took 6 bases from V and 0 from J, leaving 11 bases between them. The CDR3 sequence: CASRPRHLNTEAFF. The DNA for the CDR3 is TGTGCCAGTAGACCAAGGCACCTGAACACTGAAGCTTTCTTT.

This clonotype occurred many times. CDR3 amino acids: CASSPTGTPGLYGYTF. The CDR3 DNA follows: TGTGCCAGCAGCCCCACAGGTACCCCTGGCCTTTATGGCTACACCTTC. The V and J genes are TRBV12-3 or TRBV12-4 and TRBJ1-2; TRBD1 might be the D (5 bases). Trimming took off 6 bases at V and 5 bases at J, with 22 bases between the two ends. CDR3 size: 16 residues.

This clonotype occurred many times. This chain uses TRBV20-1 with TRBJ1-2; D call uncertain. CDR1 DFQATT and CDR2 SNEGSKA come from the germline V gene (reference sequence). The CDR3 has 12 amino acids. Trimming took off 5 bases at V and 6 bases at J, with 13 bases between the two ends. CDR3 sequence (DNA): TGCAGTGCTGCACGCCAGACTGATGGCTACACCTTC. Its translation: CSAARQTDGYTF.

Comments on this clonotype: With a much larger clone just one base away, this may be a read error. The chain has TRBV29-1 and TRBJ2-5; D is undetermined. V shed 0 bases and J shed 1 base, with 9 bases lying between them. CDR1 and CDR2 (germline): SQVTM, ANQGSEA. The CDR3 extends over 14 amino acids. CDR3 sequence: CSVEDLAFQETQYF. DNA for the CDR3: TGCAGCGTTGAAGATCTGGCATTCCAAGAGACCCAGTACTTC.

This clonotype was found many times. The chain uses TRBV15 and TRBJ2-7; 15 bases agree with TRBD2. This CDR3 has 16 residues. The germline V gene encodes CDR1 LNHNV and CDR2 YYDKDF (reference sequence). The J segment lost 4 bases and the V segment lost 3 bases, leaving 4 bases of the junction unmatched. The CDR3 DNA reads TGTGCCACCAGCAGGGCCGGGACTAGCGGGAGGTACGAGCAGTACTTC. Amino acids: CATSRAGTSGRYEQYF.

This clonotype was detected many times. The genes are TRBV6-2 or TRBV6-3 and TRBJ2-2, with D perhaps matching TRBD2 (6 bases). The CDR3 contains 15 residues. The germline V gene has CDR1 MNHEY and CDR2 SVGEGT. Trimming left V 6 bases short and J 5 bases short, with 16 bases between. The CDR3: CASSGLAGRTGELFF. In nucleotides, the CDR3 is TGTGCCAGCAGCGGACTGGCGGGGAGGACCGGGGAGCTGTTTTTT.

The chain has TRBV20-1 and TRBJ1-2, with D possibly being TRBD1 (5 bases). There are 13 residues in the CDR3. CDR1 and CDR2 from the germline V gene are DFQATT and SNEGSKA (reference sequence). The V end was cut by 6 bases, the J end by 7 bases, with 18 bases between. In nucleotides, the CDR3 is TGCAGTGCCCCCGGGGACCAGAACCTTGGCTACACCTTC. It codes for CSAPGDQNLGYTF.

This clonotype was observed many times. The CDR3 DNA reads TGCGCCAGCAGCTTGTCTGGGAAAATGAACACTGAAGCTTTCTTT. Its translation is CASSLSGKMNTEAFF. The V gene is TRBV5-1, the J gene TRBJ1-1; D remains ambiguous. The CDR3 extends over 15 amino acids. The germline V gene encodes CDR1 SGHRS and CDR2 YFSETQ. V lost 1 base to trimming and J lost 0 bases, with 10 bases between them. Full variable domain (missing parts from reference TRBV5-1 and TRBJ1-1): KAGVTQTPRYLIKTRGQQVTLSCSPISGHRSVSWYQQTPGQGLQFLFEYFSETQRNKGNFPGRFSGRQFSNSRSEMNVSTLELGDSALYLCASSLSGKMNTEAFFGQGTRLTVV.

This clonotype was seen many times. The chain has TRBV20-1 and TRBJ2-7, with 13 nucleotides matching TRBD2. The CDR3 totals 14 residues. V lost 6 bases, J lost 5 bases, and 7 bases stayed unmatched. Germline V gene lookup returns CDR1 DFQATT and CDR2 SNEGSKA (reference sequence). Written as DNA, the CDR3 is TGCAGTGCCCAAACTAGCGGGAGGGTCCACGAGCAGTACTTC. It yields the protein CSAQTSGRVHEQYF.

In this sample, this clonotype turned up many times. The rearrangement links TRBV11-2 to TRBJ2-7, with D perhaps TRBD1 (7 bases). Trimming took off 4 bases at V and 9 bases at J, with 13 bases between the two ends. This CDR3 has 12 amino acids. Looked up from germline, CDR1 is SGHAT and CDR2 is FQNNGV. CDR3 DNA sequence: TGTGCCAGCAGCTCGAACCAGGGGGGGCAGTACTTC. Its protein is CASSSNQGGQYF.

V and J are TRBV18 and TRBJ1-2; D remains ambiguous. This CDR3 has 15 residues. Germline CDR1 reads KGHSH; CDR2 reads LQKENI. Trimming stripped 1 base from V and 6 bases from J, with 15 bases between. Here the CDR3 DNA reads TGTGCCAGCTCACCACTGGCAGGACCGGGCGATGGCTACACCTTC. Encoded protein: CASSPLAGPGDGYTF.

The rearrangement links TRBV28 to TRBJ2-2, with D possibly TRBD2 on 6 matching bases. Germline assignment: CDR1 MDHEN and CDR2 SYDVKM. The ends were cut back, 5 bases at V and 9 bases at J, with 16 bases in the middle. The CDR3 consists of 14 residues. The CDR3 region has the DNA TGTGCCAGCAGTCCGGGGACCCGGGGGAGGGAGCTGTTTTTT. This codes for CASSPGTRGRELFF.